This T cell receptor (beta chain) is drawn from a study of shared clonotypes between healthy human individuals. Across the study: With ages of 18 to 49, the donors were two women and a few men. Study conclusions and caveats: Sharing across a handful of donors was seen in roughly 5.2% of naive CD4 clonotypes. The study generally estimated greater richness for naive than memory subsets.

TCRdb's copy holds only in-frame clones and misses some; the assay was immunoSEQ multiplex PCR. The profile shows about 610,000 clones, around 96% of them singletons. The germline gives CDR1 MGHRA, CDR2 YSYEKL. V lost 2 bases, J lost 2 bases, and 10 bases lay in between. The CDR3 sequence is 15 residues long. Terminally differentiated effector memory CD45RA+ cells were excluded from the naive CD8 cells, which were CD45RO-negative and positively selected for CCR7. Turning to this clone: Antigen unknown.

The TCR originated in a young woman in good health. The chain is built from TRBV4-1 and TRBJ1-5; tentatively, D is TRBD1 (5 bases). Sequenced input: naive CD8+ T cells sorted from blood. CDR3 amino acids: CASSQLTQGNQPQHF. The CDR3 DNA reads TGCGCCAGCAGCCAACTCACACAGGGCAATCAGCCCCAGCATTTT.